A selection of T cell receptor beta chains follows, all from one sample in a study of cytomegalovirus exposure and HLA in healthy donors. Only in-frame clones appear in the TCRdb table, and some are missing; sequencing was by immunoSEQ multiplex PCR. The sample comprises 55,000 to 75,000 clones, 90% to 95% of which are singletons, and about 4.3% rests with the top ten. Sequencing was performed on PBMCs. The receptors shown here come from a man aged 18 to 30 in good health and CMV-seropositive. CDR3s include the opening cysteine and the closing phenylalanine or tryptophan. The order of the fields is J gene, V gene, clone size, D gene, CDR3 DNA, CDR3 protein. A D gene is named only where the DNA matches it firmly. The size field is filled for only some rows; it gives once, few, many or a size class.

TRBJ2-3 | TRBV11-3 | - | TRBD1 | TGTGCCAGCAGCTCCAGGTTCCAGGGGGGCACAGATACGCAGTATTTT | CASSSRFQGGTDTQYF
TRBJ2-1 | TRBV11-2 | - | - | TGTGCCAGCAGCTTGAATACAGGGTATTCCTACAATGAGCAGTTCTTC | CASSLNTGYSYNEQFF
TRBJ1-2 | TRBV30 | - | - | TGTGCCTGGTCTGGGCAGTCGTCCTATGGCTACACCTTC | CAWSGQSSYGYTF
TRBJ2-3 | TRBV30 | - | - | TGTGCCTCTAAAAGATGGACAGAGAACACAGATACGCAGTATTTT | CASKRWTENTDTQYF
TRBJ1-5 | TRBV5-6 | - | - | TGTGCCAGCAGCACCGGGGGGAGCAATCAGCCCCAGCATTTT | CASSTGGSNQPQHF
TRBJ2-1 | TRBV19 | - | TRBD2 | TGTGCCAGTAGATCTAGCGGGGGAGGATCTGAGCAGTTCTTC | CASRSSGGGSEQFF
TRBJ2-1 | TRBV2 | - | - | TGTGCCAGCAGTGAAGGCAGGGGTTGGAATGAGCAGTTCTTC | CASSEGRGWNEQFF
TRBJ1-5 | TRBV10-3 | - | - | TGTGCCATCAGTGACCCAGACAGATATAGCAATCAGCCCCAGCATTTT | CAISDPDRYSNQPQHF
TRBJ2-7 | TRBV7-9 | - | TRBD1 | TGTGCCAGCAGCTTAGAACAGGGGAGCTCCTACGAGCAGTACTTC | CASSLEQGSSYEQYF
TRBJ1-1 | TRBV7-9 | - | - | TGTGCCAGCAGCTTAGTATCAGTCGAGAACACTGAAGCTTTCTTT | CASSLVSVENTEAFF
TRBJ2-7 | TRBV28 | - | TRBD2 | TGTGCCAGCAGGGGAAGGCGGGGGGGACCCTACGAGCAGTACTTC | CASRGRRGGPYEQYF
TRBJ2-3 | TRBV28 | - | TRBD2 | TGTGCCAGCAGTGACCCTAGCGGACTCACAGATACGCAGTATTTT | CASSDPSGLTDTQYF
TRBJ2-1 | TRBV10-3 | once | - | TGTGCCATCAGTGACCACGGACGGGATTACAATGAGCAGTTCTTC | CAISDHGRDYNEQFF
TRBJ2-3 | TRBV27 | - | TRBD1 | TGTGCCAGCAGTACCCCCCGGGACAGCGAACTGCCGGATACGCAGTATTTT | CASSTPRDSELPDTQYF
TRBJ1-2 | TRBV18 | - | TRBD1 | TGTGCCAGCTCGGGCGGACAGGCGGACTATGGCTACACCTTC | CASSGGQADYGYTF
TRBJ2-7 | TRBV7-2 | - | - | TGTGCCAGCAGCTTAGGACCGGACATTACCTACGAGCAGTACTTC | CASSLGPDITYEQYF
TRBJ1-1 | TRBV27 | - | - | TGTGCCAGCAGTTCACCAGGGGATGGCGGCCCAGCTTTCTTT | CASSSPGDGGPAFF
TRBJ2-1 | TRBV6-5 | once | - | TGTGCCAGCAGTTATTTGGACGGGAGAAGAAACAATGAGCAGTTCTTC | CASSYLDGRRNNEQFF
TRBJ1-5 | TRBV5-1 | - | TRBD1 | TGCGCCAGCAGCTTGCGGACAGGGACGCAGCCCCAGCATTTT | CASSLRTGTQPQHF
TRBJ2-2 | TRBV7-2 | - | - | TGTGCCAGCAGCCCTGTCACCGGGGAGCTGTTTTTT | CASSPVTGELFF
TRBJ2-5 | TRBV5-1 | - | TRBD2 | TGCGCCAGCAGCCACGGGACTAGCGGACAAGAGACCCAGTACTTC | CASSHGTSGQETQYF
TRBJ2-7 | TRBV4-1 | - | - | TGCGCCAGCAGCCAAGATGCTGGGGGCGCCACCTACGAGCAGTACTTC | CASSQDAGGATYEQYF
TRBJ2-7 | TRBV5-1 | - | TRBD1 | TGCGCCAGCAGCACAACCCCGACAGGGTCTACCTACGAGCAGTACTTC | CASSTTPTGSTYEQYF
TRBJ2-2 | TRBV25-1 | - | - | TGTGCCAGCAGTGCCCCAGTGAACACCGGGGAGCTGTTTTTT | CASSAPVNTGELFF
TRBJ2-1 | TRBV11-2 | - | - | TGTGCCAGCAGCTTAGTTGCAGGGTCGACACACAATGAGCAGTTCTTC | CASSLVAGSTHNEQFF
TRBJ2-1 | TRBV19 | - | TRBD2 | TGTGCCAGTACCCCTAGCGGCCTGAGCTCCTACAATGAGCAGTTCTTC | CASTPSGLSSYNEQFF
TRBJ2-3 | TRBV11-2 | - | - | TGTGCCAGCAGCTTAGAGTCTCCGGGAGTCTGGACAGATACGCAGTATTTT | CASSLESPGVWTDTQYF